One and the same sample provided the 18 T cell receptor beta chains below, sequenced in a study of beta chain features in type 1 diabetes. Of the isolated RNA, all was reverse transcribed, and so the sequenced material was expressed TCRB transcripts. Assay used: immunoSEQ multiplex PCR; TCRdb lists only in-frame clones, some missing. The sample lists 900,000 or so clones; roughly 17% were seen once. Specimen: naive CD4+ T cells from blood. The receptors originated from a young woman in good health.

This clone was detected a few times. V gene TRBV29-1 combines with J gene TRBJ1-4; tentative D call: TRBD1 (5 bases). CDR3 length: 13 amino acids. V dropped 6 bases and J dropped 0 bases, with 8 bases sitting between them. Germline V gene lookup returns CDR1 SQVTM and CDR2 ANQGSEA. CDR3 loop: CSVRQTTNEKLFF. CDR3 DNA: TGCAGCGTCCGACAGACAACTAATGAAAAACTGTTTTTT.

The rearrangement links TRBV18 to TRBJ2-7; TRBD2 agrees at 7 bases. J lost 2 bases, V lost 3 bases, and 7 bases had no gene match. The CDR3 covers 15 residues. Germline CDR1 is KGHSH and CDR2 is LQKENI. For the CDR3, the DNA is TGTGCCAGCTCACCGCAAGACGGGAGGCCCTACGAGCAGTACTTC. Its protein product is CASSPQDGRPYEQYF.

The chain couples TRBV29-1 to TRBJ2-1; either TRBD1 or TRBD2 may supply D (6 bases each). This CDR3 spans 14 amino acids. Trimming took 3 bases from V and 2 from J, leaving 11 bases between them. Germline lookup yields CDR1 SQVTM and CDR2 ANQGSEA. CDR3 loop: CSVDAGGAYNEQFF. As DNA, the CDR3 is TGCAGCGTTGATGCCGGGGGCGCCTACAATGAGCAGTTCTTC.

The CDR3 DNA sequence: TGTGCCAGCGCCAGGGGACTAAAACAGCCCCAGCATTTT. Translated, it gives CASARGLKQPQHF. V is TRBV9 and J is TRBJ1-5; possibly TRBD1 for D (6 bases). Per germline, CDR1 SGDLS and CDR2 YYNGEE. The germline V and J ends were trimmed by 7 bases and 7 bases, with 15 bases remaining between them. The length of the CDR3 is 13 residues.

This clone was recorded a few times. The genes are TRBV28 and TRBJ1-2; 8 positions match TRBD1. J lost 5 bases, V lost 8 bases, and 7 bases had no gene match. Per germline, CDR1 MDHEN and CDR2 SYDVKM. CDR3 size: 13 residues. CDR3 nucleotide sequence: TGTGCCAGCCGAGGGACAGGATTATATGGCTACACCTTC. Amino acid sequence: CASRGTGLYGYTF.

The gene calls are TRBV5-1 and TRBJ2-1, with 10 bases identical to TRBD1. There are 14 residues in the CDR3. CDR1 and CDR2 from the germline V gene are SGHRS and YFSETQ. V lost 4 bases and J lost 10; bases outside the gene matches: 8. CDR3 bases: TGCGCCAGCAGCATTCGACAGGGGGCATGGGAGCAGTTCTTC. It yields the protein CASSIRQGAWEQFF.

This chain uses TRBV19 with TRBJ1-1, with 8 bases lining up with TRBD1. V was pared by 10 bases and J by 8 bases, with 9 bases of the junction left unmatched. The CDR3 has 12 amino acids. Germline loops: CDR1 LNHDA, CDR2 SQIVND (reference sequence). CDR3 DNA sequence: TGTGCCACACGGGACAGGCCTTCAGAAGCTTTCTTT. This sequence encodes CATRDRPSEAFF.

This clone was counted only a few times. V gene TRBV5-1 combines with J gene TRBJ1-1; TRBD1 agrees at 7 bases. The V gene's germline CDR1 is SGHRS and CDR2 YFSETQ. The CDR3 covers 15 residues. V lost 2 bases, J lost 5 bases, and 9 bases stayed unmatched. CDR3 DNA sequence: TGCGCCAGCAGCTTAGACACCGGGACAGAGACTGAAGCTTTCTTT. Amino acid sequence: CASSLDTGTETEAFF.

This clone was picked up a small number of times. The chain couples TRBV14 to TRBJ2-1; D gene ambiguous. The ends were cut back, 4 bases at V and 8 bases at J, with 21 bases in the middle. The germline gives CDR1 SGHDN, CDR2 FVKESK. The CDR3 is 16 residues long. The CDR3 region has the DNA TGTGCCAGCAGCCCGGCCGCCTCCGGGCGACGATATGAGCAGTTCTTC. Its translation: CASSPAASGRRYEQFF.

The chain couples TRBV2 to TRBJ2-7; either TRBD1 or TRBD2 may fit D (5 bases each). The CDR3 runs 12 residues. The V end was cut by 6 bases, the J end by 6 bases, with 12 bases between. Germline CDR1 SNHLY, CDR2 FYNNEI. CDR3 nucleotides: TGTGCCAGCAGGGGGGACGGGCCCGAGCAGTACTTC. It is translated as CASRGDGPEQYF.

This rearrangement joins TRBV19 to TRBJ2-6; the match to TRBD1 covers 9 bases. Germline V gene sequence: CDR1 LNHDA, CDR2 SQIVND (reference sequence). The CDR3 length is 17 residues. The V segment lost 5 bases and the J segment 2 bases; nucleotides outside the gene matches: 7. CDR3 region: CASSGGQGTAGANVLTF. CDR3 bases: TGTGCCAGTAGTGGGGGACAGGGAACCGCTGGGGCCAACGTCCTGACTTTC.

Concerning this clone itself: Other DNA sequences in the sample encode the same CDR3. The genes are TRBV18 and TRBJ1-1; D remains ambiguous. Trimming stripped 1 base from V and 1 base from J, with 4 bases between. Germline V CDR1 and CDR2: KGHSH, LQKENI. This CDR3 comprises 13 residues. The CDR3 sequence is CASSPHPNTEAFF. In DNA, the CDR3 is TGTGCCAGCTCACCACACCCGAACACTGAAGCTTTCTTT. The variable domain in full, completed from reference TRBV18 and TRBJ1-1, reads NAGVMQNPRHLVRRRGQEARLRCSPMKGHSHVYWYRQLPEEGLKFMVYLQKENIIDESGMPKERFSAEFPKEGPSILRIQQVVRGDSAAYFCASSPHPNTEAFFGQGTRLTVV.

This clone came up a few times. The gene calls are TRBV7-9 and TRBJ1-5; weak D call: TRBD1 (5 bases). CDR1 SEHNR and CDR2 FQNEAQ come from the germline V gene (reference sequence). V lost 3 bases and J lost 7, with 10 bases in between. The CDR3 contains 13 residues. CDR3 residues: CASSFDSVQPQHF. The DNA of the CDR3 is TGTGCCAGCAGCTTTGACAGTGTGCAGCCCCAGCATTTT.

The chain recombines TRBV5-6 with TRBJ2-5, with 8 nucleotides matching TRBD2. This CDR3 spans 15 amino acids. Germline CDR1 reads SGHDT; CDR2 reads YYEEEE. V trimming: 7 bases; J trimming: 5 bases; junction bases outside the gene matches: 13. The CDR3 reads CASAGSGRWEETQYF. CDR3 coding DNA: TGTGCCAGCGCCGGCAGCGGGAGATGGGAGGAGACCCAGTACTTC.

This clone was counted only a few times. The chain joins TRBV18 to TRBJ2-2; TRBD1 agrees at 12 bases. This CDR3 comprises 17 residues. Trimming took 8 bases from V and 3 from J; bases not matched to a gene: 10. Germline V gene lookup returns CDR1 KGHSH and CDR2 LQKENI. DNA for the CDR3: TGTGCCAGCACCTCTGGGACAGGGGGCTATGACACCGGGGAGCTGTTTTTT. It encodes CASTSGTGGYDTGELFF.

The chain employs TRBV7-2 and TRBJ1-5; 7 bases map to TRBD1. Germline assignment: CDR1 SGHTA and CDR2 FQGNSA. This CDR3 is built from 15 residues. The trim removed 2 bases at V and 3 bases at J, leaving 4 bases unmatched. In nucleotides, the CDR3 is TGTGCCAGCAGCTTAATGGGACAGAACAATCAGCCCCAGCATTTT. This encodes CASSLMGQNNQPQHF.

The J gene is TRBJ2-7, the V gene TRBV7-3; D tentatively fits TRBD1 or TRBD2 (6 bases each). Looked up from germline, CDR1 is SGHTA and CDR2 is FQGTGA. The CDR3 spans 13 residues. V dropped 6 bases and J dropped 5 bases, with 14 bases sitting between them. In DNA, the CDR3 is TGTGCCAGCAGGGTGGCAGGGGAGGACGAGCAGTACTTC. This sequence encodes CASRVAGEDEQYF.

This chain connects TRBV27 to TRBJ2-4; tentatively, D is TRBD1 (5 bases). Germline lookup yields CDR1 MNHEY and CDR2 SMNVEV (reference sequence). With 3 bases removed from V and 6 bases from J, the gap between germline ends came to 9 bases. The CDR3 has 13 amino acids. CDR3 coding DNA: TGTGCCAGCAGTTTCGGGCAGGGAAACATTCAGTACTTC. Protein sequence: CASSFGQGNIQYF.